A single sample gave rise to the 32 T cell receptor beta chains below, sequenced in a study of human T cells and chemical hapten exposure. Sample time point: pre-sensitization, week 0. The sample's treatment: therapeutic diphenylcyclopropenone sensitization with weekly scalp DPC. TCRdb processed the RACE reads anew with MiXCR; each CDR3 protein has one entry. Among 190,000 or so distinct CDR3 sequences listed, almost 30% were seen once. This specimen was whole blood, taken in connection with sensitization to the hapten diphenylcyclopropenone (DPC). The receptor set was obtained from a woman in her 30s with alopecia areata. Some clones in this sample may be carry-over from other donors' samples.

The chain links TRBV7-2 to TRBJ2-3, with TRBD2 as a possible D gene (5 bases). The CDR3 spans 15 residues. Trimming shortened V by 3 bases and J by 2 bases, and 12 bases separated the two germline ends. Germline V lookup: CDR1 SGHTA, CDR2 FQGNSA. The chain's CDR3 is CASSFEHRDTDTQYF. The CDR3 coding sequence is TGTGCCAGCAGCTTCGAACACCGGGACACAGATACGCAGTATTTT.

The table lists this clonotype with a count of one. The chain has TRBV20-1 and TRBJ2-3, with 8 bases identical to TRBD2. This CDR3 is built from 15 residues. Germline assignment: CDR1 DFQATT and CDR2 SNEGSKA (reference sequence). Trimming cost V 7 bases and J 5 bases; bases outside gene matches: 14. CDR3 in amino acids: CSVHRGGTPRDTQYF. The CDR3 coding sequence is TGCAGTGTCCACCGCGGGGGGACCCCCAGAGATACGCAGTATTTT.

The CDR3 region has the DNA TGTGCCAGCAGCTTAAGCCGGGAGAAAGAGACCCAGTACTTC. It is translated as CASSLSREKETQYF. This sequence joins TRBV7-2 and TRBJ2-5, with D perhaps TRBD2 (6 bases). CDR1 and CDR2 (germline): SGHTA, FQGNSA. Trimming took off 2 bases at V and 3 bases at J, with 10 bases between the two ends. The CDR3 extends over 14 amino acids.

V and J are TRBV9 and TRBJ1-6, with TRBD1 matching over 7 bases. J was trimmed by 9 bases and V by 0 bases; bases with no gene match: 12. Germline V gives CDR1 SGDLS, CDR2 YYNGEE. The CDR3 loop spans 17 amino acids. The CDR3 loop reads CASSVGSGQGVRSPLHF. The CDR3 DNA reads TGTGCCAGCAGCGTAGGCTCCGGGCAGGGGGTACGTTCACCCCTCCACTTT. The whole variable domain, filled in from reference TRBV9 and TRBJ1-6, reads DSGVTQTPKHLITATGQRVTLRCSPRSGDLSVYWYQQSLDQGLQFLIQYYNGEERAKGNILERFSAQQFPDLHSELNLSSLELGDSALYFCASSVGSGQGVRSPLHFGNGTRLTVT.

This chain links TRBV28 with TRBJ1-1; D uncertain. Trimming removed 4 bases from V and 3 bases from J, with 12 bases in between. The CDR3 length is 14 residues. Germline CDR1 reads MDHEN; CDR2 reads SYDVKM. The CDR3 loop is CASSSGRRDTEAFF. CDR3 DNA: TGTGCCAGCAGTTCCGGCAGAAGGGACACTGAAGCTTTCTTT.

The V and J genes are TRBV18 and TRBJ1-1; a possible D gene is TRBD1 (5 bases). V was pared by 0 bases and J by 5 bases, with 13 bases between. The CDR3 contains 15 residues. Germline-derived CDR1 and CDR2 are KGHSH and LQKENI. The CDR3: CASSPPSGRGTEAFF. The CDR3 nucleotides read TGTGCCAGCTCACCACCTTCGGGGCGAGGGACTGAAGCTTTCTTT.

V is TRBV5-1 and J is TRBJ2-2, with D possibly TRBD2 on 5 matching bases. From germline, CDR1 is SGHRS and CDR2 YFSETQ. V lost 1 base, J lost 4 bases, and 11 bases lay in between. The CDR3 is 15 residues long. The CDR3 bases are TGCGCCAGCAGCTTGTCATCACGGGGCACCGGGGAGCTGTTTTTT. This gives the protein CASSLSSRGTGELFF.

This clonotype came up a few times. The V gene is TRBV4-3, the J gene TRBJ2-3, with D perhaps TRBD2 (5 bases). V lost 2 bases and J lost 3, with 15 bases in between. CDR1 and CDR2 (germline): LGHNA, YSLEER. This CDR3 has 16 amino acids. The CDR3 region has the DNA TGCGCCAGCAGCCAAAGCTTAGCGACGGGGACAGATACGCAGTATTTT. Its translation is CASSQSLATGTDTQYF.

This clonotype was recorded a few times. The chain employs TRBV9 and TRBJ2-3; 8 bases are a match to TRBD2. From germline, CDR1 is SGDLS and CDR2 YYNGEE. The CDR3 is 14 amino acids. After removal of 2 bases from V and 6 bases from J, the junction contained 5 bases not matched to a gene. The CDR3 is CASSVIAGSDTQYF. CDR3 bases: TGTGCCAGCAGCGTCATAGCGGGATCGGATACGCAGTATTTT. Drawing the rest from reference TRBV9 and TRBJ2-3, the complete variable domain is DSGVTQTPKHLITATGQRVTLRCSPRSGDLSVYWYQQSLDQGLQFLIQYYNGEERAKGNILERFSAQQFPDLHSELNLSSLELGDSALYFCASSVIAGSDTQYFGPGTRLTVL.

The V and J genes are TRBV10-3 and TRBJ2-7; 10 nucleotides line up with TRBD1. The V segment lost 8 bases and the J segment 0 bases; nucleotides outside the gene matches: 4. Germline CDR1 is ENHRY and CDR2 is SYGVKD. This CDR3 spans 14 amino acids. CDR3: CAIGGTGVSYEQYF. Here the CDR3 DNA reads TGTGCCATCGGCGGGACAGGGGTCTCCTACGAGCAGTACTTC.

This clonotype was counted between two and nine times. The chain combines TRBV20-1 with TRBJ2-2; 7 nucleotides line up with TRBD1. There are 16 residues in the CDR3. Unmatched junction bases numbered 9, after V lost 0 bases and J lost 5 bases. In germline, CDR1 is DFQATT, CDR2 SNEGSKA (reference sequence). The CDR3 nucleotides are TGCAGTGCTAGAGATTTCAGACAGGGAGAAACCGGGGAGCTGTTTTTT. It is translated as CSARDFRQGETGELFF.

In DNA, the CDR3 is TGTGCCAGCAGTTTCGGACGGAACGAGCAGTACTTC. Its translation: CASSFGRNEQYF. This chain joins TRBV12-3 or TRBV12-4 and TRBJ2-7; unclear D gene. V lost 3 bases to trimming and J lost 5 bases, with 8 bases between them. There are 12 residues in the CDR3.

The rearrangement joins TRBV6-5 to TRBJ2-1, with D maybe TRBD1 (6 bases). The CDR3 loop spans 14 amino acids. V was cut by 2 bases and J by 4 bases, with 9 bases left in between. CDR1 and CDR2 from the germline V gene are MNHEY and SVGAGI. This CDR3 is CASSYLDRYNEQFF. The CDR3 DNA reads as TGTGCCAGCAGTTACCTGGACAGATACAATGAGCAGTTCTTC.

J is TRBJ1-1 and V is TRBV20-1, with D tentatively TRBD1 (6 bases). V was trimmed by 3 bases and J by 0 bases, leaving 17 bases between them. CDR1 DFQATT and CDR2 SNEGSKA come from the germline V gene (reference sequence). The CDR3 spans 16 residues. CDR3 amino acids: CSARGSMRGVNTEAFF. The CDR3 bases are TGCAGTGCTAGGGGGTCAATGAGGGGGGTGAACACTGAAGCTTTCTTT.

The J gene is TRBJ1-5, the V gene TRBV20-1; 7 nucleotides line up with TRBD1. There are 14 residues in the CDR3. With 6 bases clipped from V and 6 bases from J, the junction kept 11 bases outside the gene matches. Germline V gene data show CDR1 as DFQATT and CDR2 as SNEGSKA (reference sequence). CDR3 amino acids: CSAQNTQGIQPQHF. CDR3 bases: TGCAGTGCCCAGAACACACAGGGGATTCAGCCCCAGCATTTT.

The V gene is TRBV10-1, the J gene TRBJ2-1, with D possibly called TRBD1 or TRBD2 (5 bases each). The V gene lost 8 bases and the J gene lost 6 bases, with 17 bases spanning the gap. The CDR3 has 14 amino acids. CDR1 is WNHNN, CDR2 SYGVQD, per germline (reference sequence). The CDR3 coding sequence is TGCGCCAGCGGCCCGATGGGACCCTCCAATGAGCAGTTCTTC. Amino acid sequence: CASGPMGPSNEQFF.

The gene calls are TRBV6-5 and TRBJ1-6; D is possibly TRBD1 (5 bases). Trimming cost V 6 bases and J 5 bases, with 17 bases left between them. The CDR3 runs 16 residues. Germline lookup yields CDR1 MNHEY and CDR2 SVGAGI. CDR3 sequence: CASRENPGRNNSPLHF. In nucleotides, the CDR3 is TGTGCCAGCAGGGAAAACCCGGGACGGAATAATTCACCCCTCCACTTT.

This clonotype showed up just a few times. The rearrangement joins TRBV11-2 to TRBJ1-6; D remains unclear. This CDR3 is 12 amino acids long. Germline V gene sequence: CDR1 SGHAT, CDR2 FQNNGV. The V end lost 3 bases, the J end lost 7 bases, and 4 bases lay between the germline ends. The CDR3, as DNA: TGTGCCAGCAGCTTGCGAAATTCACCCCTCCACTTT. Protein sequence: CASSLRNSPLHF. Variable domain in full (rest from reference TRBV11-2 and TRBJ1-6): EAGVAQSPRYKIIEKRQSVAFWCNPISGHATLYWYQQILGQGPKLLIQFQNNGVVDDSQLPKDRFSAERLKGVDSTLKIQPAKLEDSAVYLCASSLRNSPLHFGNGTRLTVT.

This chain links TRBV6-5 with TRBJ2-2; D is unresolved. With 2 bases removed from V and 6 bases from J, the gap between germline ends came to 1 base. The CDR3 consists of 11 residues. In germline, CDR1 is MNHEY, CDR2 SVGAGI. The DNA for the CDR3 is TGTGCCAGCAGTTACGCCGGGGAGCTGTTTTTT. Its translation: CASSYAGELFF.

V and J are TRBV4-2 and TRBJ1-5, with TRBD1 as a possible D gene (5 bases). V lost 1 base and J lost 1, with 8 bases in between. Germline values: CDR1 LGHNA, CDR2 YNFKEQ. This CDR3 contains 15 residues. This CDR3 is CASSQGGGSNQPQHF. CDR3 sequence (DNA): TGTGCCAGCAGCCAAGGCGGGGGGAGCAATCAGCCCCAGCATTTT.

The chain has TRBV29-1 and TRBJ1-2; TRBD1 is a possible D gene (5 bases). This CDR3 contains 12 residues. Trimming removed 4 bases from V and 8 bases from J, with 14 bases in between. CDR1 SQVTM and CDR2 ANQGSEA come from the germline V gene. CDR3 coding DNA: TGCAGCGTTGGGGGCACTGTCGGGGGCTACACCTTC. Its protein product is CSVGGTVGGYTF.

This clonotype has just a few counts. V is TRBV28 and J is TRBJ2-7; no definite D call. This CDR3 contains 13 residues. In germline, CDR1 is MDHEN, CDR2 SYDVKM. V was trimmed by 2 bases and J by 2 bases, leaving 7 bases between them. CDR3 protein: CASSLDGAYEQYF. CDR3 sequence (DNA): TGTGCCAGCAGTTTAGACGGTGCCTACGAGCAGTACTTC.

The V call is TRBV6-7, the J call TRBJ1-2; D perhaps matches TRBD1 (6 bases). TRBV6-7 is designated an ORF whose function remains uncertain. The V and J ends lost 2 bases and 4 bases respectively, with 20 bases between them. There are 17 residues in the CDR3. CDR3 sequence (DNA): TGTGCCAGCAGTTACCCGTCCCGATCGACAGGCCTCTATGGCTACACCTTC. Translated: CASSYPSRSTGLYGYTF.

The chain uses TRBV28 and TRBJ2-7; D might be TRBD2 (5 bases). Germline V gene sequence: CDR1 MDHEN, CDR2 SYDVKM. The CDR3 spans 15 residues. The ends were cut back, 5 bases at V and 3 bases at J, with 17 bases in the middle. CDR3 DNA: TGTGCCAGCAGTGCCTGGACTCAGAGGATCTACGAGCAGTACTTC. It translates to CASSAWTQRIYEQYF.

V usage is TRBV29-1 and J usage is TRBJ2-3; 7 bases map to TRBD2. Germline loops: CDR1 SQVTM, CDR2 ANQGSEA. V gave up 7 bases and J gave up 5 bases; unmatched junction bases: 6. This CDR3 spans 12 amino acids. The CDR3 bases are TGCAGCGCCGGACTAGACAGAGATACGCAGTATTTT. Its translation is CSAGLDRDTQYF.

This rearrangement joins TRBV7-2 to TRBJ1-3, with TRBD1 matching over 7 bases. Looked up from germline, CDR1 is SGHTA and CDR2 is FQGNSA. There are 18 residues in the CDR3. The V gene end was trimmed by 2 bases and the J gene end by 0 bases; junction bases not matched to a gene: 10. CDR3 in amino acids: CASSLQDRRASSGNTIYF. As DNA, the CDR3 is TGTGCCAGCAGCTTACAGGACAGGCGAGCCTCCTCTGGAAACACCATATATTTT.

The CDR3 DNA reads as TGTGCCAGCAGTAGGACAGGGGCGAGCAATCAGCCCCAGCATTTT. Translating gives CASSRTGASNQPQHF. The V gene is TRBV28, the J gene TRBJ1-5; 9 nucleotides align to TRBD1. Germline V gene lookup returns CDR1 MDHEN and CDR2 SYDVKM. V was pared by 5 bases and J by 1 base, with 3 bases of the junction left unmatched. The CDR3 covers 15 residues.

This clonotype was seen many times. CDR3 coding DNA: TGTGCCAGCAGCCAAGACCATCCCCGGGACATCCGATCCTACGAGCAGTACTTC. This codes for CASSQDHPRDIRSYEQYF. The V call is TRBV3-1, the J call TRBJ2-7, with D maybe TRBD1 (6 bases). V lost 0 bases and J 1 base, leaving 19 bases between the germline ends. Germline CDR1 and CDR2: LGHDT and YNNKEL (reference sequence). This CDR3 comprises 18 residues.

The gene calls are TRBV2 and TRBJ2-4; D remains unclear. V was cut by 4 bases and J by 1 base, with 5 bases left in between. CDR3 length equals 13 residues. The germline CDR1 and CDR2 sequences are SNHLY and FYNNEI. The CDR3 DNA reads TGTGCCAGCAGTGCATCGGCCAAAAACATTCAGTACTTC. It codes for CASSASAKNIQYF.

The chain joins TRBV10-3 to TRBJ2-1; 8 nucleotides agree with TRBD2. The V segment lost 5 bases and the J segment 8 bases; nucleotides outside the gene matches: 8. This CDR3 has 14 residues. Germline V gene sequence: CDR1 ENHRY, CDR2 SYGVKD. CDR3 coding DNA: TGTGCCATCAGTTTTGGATTAGCGGGGTATGAGCAGTTCTTC. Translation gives CAISFGLAGYEQFF.

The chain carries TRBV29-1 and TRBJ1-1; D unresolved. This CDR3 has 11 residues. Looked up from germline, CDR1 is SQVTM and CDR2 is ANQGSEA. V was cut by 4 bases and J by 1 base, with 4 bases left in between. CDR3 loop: CSVARNTEAFF. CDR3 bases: TGCAGCGTTGCTCGGAACACTGAAGCTTTCTTT.

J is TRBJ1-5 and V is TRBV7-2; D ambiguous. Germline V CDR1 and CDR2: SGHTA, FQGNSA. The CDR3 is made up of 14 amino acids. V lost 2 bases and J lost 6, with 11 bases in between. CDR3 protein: CASSLYREFQPQHF. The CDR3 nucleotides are TGTGCCAGCAGCTTATATAGGGAATTTCAGCCCCAGCATTTT.